This is a list of T cell receptor beta chains from one sample in a study of blood T cell repertoires in COVID-19. TCRdb's table, derived via immunoSEQ multiplex PCR, lists solely in-frame clones and lacks some. The data show about 200,000 clones, roughly nine tenths seen once. The sequenced sample consisted of peripheral blood. Receptor source: a woman in her seventies with acute or convalescent COVID-19. Each CDR3 is given with its conserved first and last residue. Fields, in order: clone size, J gene, V gene, CDR3 protein. Expanded clones are given a class, and other clones once, few, many or no size at all.

clone_size: NA
j_call: TRBJ2-1
v_call: TRBV7-6
cdr3_aa: CASSLVLGGNEQFF

clone_size: NA
j_call: TRBJ1-3
v_call: TRBV15
cdr3_aa: CATSRGTASSGNTIYF

clone_size: NA
j_call: TRBJ2-7
v_call: TRBV6-6
cdr3_aa: CASSPLLSGSSYEQYF

clone_size: NA
j_call: TRBJ1-2
v_call: TRBV7-2
cdr3_aa: CASNPSGSYGYTF

clone_size: NA
j_call: TRBJ1-5
v_call: TRBV6-5
cdr3_aa: CASSYAPVGDAQPQHF

clone_size: NA
j_call: TRBJ2-3
v_call: TRBV5-1
cdr3_aa: CASSGGGPDTQYF

clone_size: NA
j_call: TRBJ2-1
v_call: TRBV6-5
cdr3_aa: CASSGQGRGNEQFF

clone_size: NA
j_call: TRBJ1-1
v_call: TRBV6-5
cdr3_aa: CAGATGTWWNTEAFF

clone_size: NA
j_call: TRBJ1-6
v_call: TRBV27
cdr3_aa: CASAMSRDSPLHF

clone_size: NA
j_call: TRBJ2-1
v_call: TRBV7-2
cdr3_aa: CASSFGGAPYNEQFF

clone_size: NA
j_call: TRBJ2-3
v_call: TRBV7-6
cdr3_aa: CASSLVSAGPGTDTQYF

clone_size: once
j_call: TRBJ2-2
v_call: TRBV19
cdr3_aa: CASSIRTGELFF

clone_size: NA
j_call: TRBJ2-5
v_call: TRBV5-6
cdr3_aa: CANLNSGLAGVETQYF

clone_size: NA
j_call: TRBJ2-3
v_call: TRBV7-9
cdr3_aa: CASSPLGTRGSADTQYF

clone_size: NA
j_call: TRBJ2-1
v_call: TRBV18
cdr3_aa: CASSPPGTQKNEQFF

clone_size: NA
j_call: TRBJ1-1
v_call: TRBV5-1
cdr3_aa: CASSLPTDRAITEAFF

clone_size: NA
j_call: TRBJ1-2
v_call: TRBV4-2
cdr3_aa: CASSQTGVKAGGYTF

clone_size: NA
j_call: TRBJ1-6
v_call: TRBV6-4
cdr3_aa: CASSESSFNSPLHF

clone_size: NA
j_call: TRBJ1-2
v_call: TRBV6-5
cdr3_aa: CASSPDMNYGYTF

clone_size: once
j_call: TRBJ1-1
v_call: TRBV5-1
cdr3_aa: CASSLAGGKNTEAFF

clone_size: NA
j_call: TRBJ2-1
v_call: TRBV19
cdr3_aa: CASTPRTSGRGNEQFF

clone_size: NA
j_call: TRBJ2-1
v_call: TRBV3-1/TRBV3-2
cdr3_aa: CASSPGTSKQFF

clone_size: NA
j_call: TRBJ2-5
v_call: TRBV5-1
cdr3_aa: CASSQGLREETQYF

clone_size: NA
j_call: TRBJ2-4
v_call: TRBV20-1
cdr3_aa: CSASQKLKNIQYF

clone_size: NA
j_call: TRBJ1-1
v_call: TRBV29-1
cdr3_aa: CSFRMGTMNTEAFF

clone_size: NA
j_call: TRBJ2-1
v_call: TRBV7-2
cdr3_aa: CASSLGLGQGYEQFF

clone_size: NA
j_call: TRBJ2-5
v_call: TRBV28
cdr3_aa: CASSGSRETQYF

clone_size: NA
j_call: TRBJ1-1
v_call: TRBV9
cdr3_aa: CASSVIPDTEAFF

clone_size: NA
j_call: TRBJ2-3
v_call: TRBV5-4
cdr3_aa: CASKPNRGGRTDTQYF

clone_size: NA
j_call: TRBJ2-3
v_call: TRBV29-1
cdr3_aa: CSVEGTSGGPTDTQYF

clone_size: once
j_call: TRBJ1-4
v_call: TRBV27
cdr3_aa: CASSPLMPGQGEKLFF

clone_size: NA
j_call: TRBJ1-2
v_call: TRBV25-1
cdr3_aa: CASTDTSPAGGYTF

clone_size: NA
j_call: TRBJ1-1
v_call: TRBV6-4
cdr3_aa: CASSDSSGWLGNTEAFF

clone_size: NA
j_call: TRBJ1-2
v_call: TRBV5-1
cdr3_aa: CASSLGQTTYGYTF

clone_size: NA
j_call: TRBJ2-3
v_call: TRBV12-5
cdr3_aa: CASGLHSLGTDTQYF

clone_size: NA
j_call: TRBJ2-7
v_call: TRBV24-1
cdr3_aa: CATSDPGQPTPYEQYF

clone_size: NA
j_call: TRBJ2-3
v_call: TRBV10-1
cdr3_aa: CASSGAGRTQYF

clone_size: NA
j_call: TRBJ1-5
v_call: TRBV7-2
cdr3_aa: CASSLAPTGGSGQPQHF

clone_size: NA
j_call: TRBJ2-7
v_call: TRBV5-1
cdr3_aa: CASSLLTSGSDEQYF

clone_size: NA
j_call: TRBJ1-2
v_call: TRBV5-6
cdr3_aa: CASSAGRGARNYGYTF

clone_size: NA
j_call: TRBJ2-3
v_call: TRBV6-2/TRBV6-3
cdr3_aa: CASSSPKAFSTDTQYF

clone_size: NA
j_call: TRBJ2-7
v_call: TRBV7-2
cdr3_aa: CASSQKVAGGLAYEQYF

clone_size: once
j_call: TRBJ2-5
v_call: TRBV18
cdr3_aa: CASSPLEETQYF

clone_size: NA
j_call: TRBJ2-3
v_call: TRBV7-3
cdr3_aa: CASRKEAGGQDTQYF

clone_size: NA
j_call: TRBJ1-1
v_call: TRBV28
cdr3_aa: CASTTGGSMGTEAFF

clone_size: once
j_call: TRBJ1-1
v_call: TRBV10-3
cdr3_aa: CAIIGSGPNTEAFF

clone_size: NA
j_call: TRBJ1-1
v_call: TRBV5-1
cdr3_aa: CASSLSEGASTEAFF

clone_size: NA
j_call: TRBJ1-2
v_call: TRBV27
cdr3_aa: CASSFLKGVDGYTF

clone_size: few
j_call: TRBJ2-1
v_call: TRBV28
cdr3_aa: CASSSSGRKGEQFF

clone_size: NA
j_call: TRBJ1-2
v_call: TRBV29-1
cdr3_aa: CSVEEIQGLITF